Following are 5 T cell receptor beta chains from one sample sequenced in a study of blood T cell repertoires in COVID-19. The assay was immunoSEQ multiplex PCR, and TCRdb's table has in-frame clones only and misses some. The sample contains around 220,000 clones, 87% of which appear only once. Source material: PBMCs or T cells enriched from blood (not recorded which). The receptors originated from a woman between 25 and 40 years old with acute COVID-19.

This clone has a handful of counts. The genes are TRBV6-1 and TRBJ1-5; D perhaps matches TRBD1 (5 bases). V was pared by 3 bases and J by 6 bases, with 6 bases between. This CDR3 region has 12 residues. The germline V gene has CDR1 MNHNS and CDR2 SASEGT. The CDR3 here is CASSDRVQPQHF. CDR3 in DNA: TGTGCCAGCAGTGACAGGGTTCAGCCCCAGCATTTT.

The chain recombines TRBV5-1 with TRBJ2-1, with 8 positions matching TRBD2. The CDR3 is 16 residues long. Trimming cost V 1 base and J 0 bases; bases outside gene matches: 3. Germline CDR1 is SGHRS and CDR2 is YFSETQ. The DNA for the CDR3 is TGCGCCAGCAGCTTGTGGACTAGCACCTCCTACAATGAGCAGTTCTTC. This sequence encodes CASSLWTSTSYNEQFF.

The chain has TRBV7-6 and TRBJ2-1, with unresolved D. Trimming removed 1 base at V and 5 bases at J, with 9 bases between. The CDR3 covers 14 residues. Per germline, CDR1 SGHVS and CDR2 FNYEAQ. CDR3 in DNA: TGTGCCAGCAGCTTAGTCGGGTCGCACAATGAGCAGTTCTTC. This sequence encodes CASSLVGSHNEQFF.

The chain uses TRBV7-2 and TRBJ2-3; 10 nucleotides match TRBD2. V lost 5 bases, J lost 5 bases, and 4 bases stayed unmatched. Germline CDR1 is SGHTA and CDR2 is FQGNSA. The CDR3 is made up of 14 amino acids. CDR3 loop: CASSQAGGRDTQYF. In DNA form, the CDR3 reads TGTGCCAGCAGCCAAGCGGGAGGGCGAGATACGCAGTATTTT.

The rearrangement uses TRBV12-5 and TRBJ2-3; a possible D gene is TRBD2 (5 bases). The CDR3 totals 14 residues. The V gene lost 2 bases and the J gene lost 6 bases, with 12 bases spanning the gap. From germline, CDR1 is LGHNT and CDR2 FRNRAP. CDR3 region: CASGLIGPGDTQYF. The CDR3 DNA sequence: TGTGCTAGTGGTTTGATAGGGCCGGGGGATACGCAGTATTTT.